This T cell receptor beta chain emerged from a study of blood T cell repertoires in COVID-19 (dated by TCRdb to the early 2020s). Background for the entire study: Collaborator samples came from the United States, Italy and Spain and covered acute and convalescent phases of COVID-19. The prospective study material was composed of cDNA or gDNA derived from T cells, B-cell-depleted T cells, or PBMCs. The dataset comprised deeply sampled blood TCRbeta repertoires from subjects exposed to, actively infected with, or recovered from COVID-19. The repertoires were released in a freely available public database meant as a resource for research on the immune response to SARS-CoV-2. The samples were drawn from the first 160 participants of the ongoing ImmuneRACE study and from under 1,500 subjects provided by 6 global collaborators. The sample metadata nearly always contained a de-identified subject ID, COVID-19 status, age in years and sex. Where available, HLA class I and class II types were taken from metadata supplied by the sample provider and were not determined by assay-based typing. General study outcomes and caveats: The quantity of clinical and demographic metadata differed by source and by participant and was supplied without curation.

Remarks on this clone: Its antigen target is currently unknown. There are no base qualities to consult, and no much larger clone falls within one base.

The collaborating institutions used their own protocols to collect whole blood in K2EDTA tubes. For TCRbeta analysis, collaborator samples were shipped as frozen whole blood, as isolated PBMCs, or as DNA extracted from either sample type. V loses 5 bases, J loses 3 bases, and the germline ends lie 11 bases apart. As encoded in the germline V gene, CDR1 is SGHRS while CDR2 is YFSETQ. The CDR3, from cysteine to phenylalanine, totals 13 residues. The CDR3 DNA has 39 bases and is translated from base 1. The immunoSEQ Assay, a bias-controlled multiplex PCR, was used to amplify TCRbeta CDR3 regions from genomic DNA. Concerning the study's data processing: Nucleated cell counts per sample were estimated from amplification of reference gene primers within the assay. Sequence reads were collapsed and filtered to measure the absolute abundance of every unique TCRbeta CDR3 rearrangement. Productive Simpson clonality was computed per sample as the square root of Simpson's diversity index over productive rearrangements. TCRdb mirrors the immuneACCESS table, restricted to in-frame sequences. Some clones are absent from its copies; in checked studies, under half trace to an unresolved V gene, and the reason for the others is unknown. That table supplies the V and J calls and clone size; D and trimming were determined from the DNA. This sample has fewer than 90,000 clones in its table, and 75% to 90% of those were observed once. The ten largest clones capture 15% of the sample.

The sequenced sample consisted of peripheral blood. Rearrangement joined TRBV5-1 to TRBJ1-1, with no reliable assignment of the D segment. The receptor was isolated from a male donor with acute or convalescent COVID-19. DNA sequence: TGCGCCAGCAGATTATTTATGTACACTGAAGCTTTCTTT. This sequence encodes CASRLFMYTEAFF.